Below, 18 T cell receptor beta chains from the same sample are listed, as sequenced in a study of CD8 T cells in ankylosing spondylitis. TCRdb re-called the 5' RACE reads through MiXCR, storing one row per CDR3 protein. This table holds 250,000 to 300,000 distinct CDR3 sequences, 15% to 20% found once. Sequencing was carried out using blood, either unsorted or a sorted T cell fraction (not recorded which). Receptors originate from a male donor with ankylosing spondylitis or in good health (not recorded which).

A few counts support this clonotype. CDR3 sequence: CASSAGANTEAFF. CDR3 sequence (DNA): TGTGCCAGCAGCGCCGGGGCAAACACTGAAGCTTTCTTT. The chain recombines TRBV9 with TRBJ1-1; possibly TRBD1 for D (5 bases). V shed 3 bases and J shed 2 bases, with 8 bases lying between them. Germline V gene sequence: CDR1 SGDLS, CDR2 YYNGEE. The CDR3 consists of 13 residues.

Here the CDR3 reads CAIKEGGEPYNEQFF. The CDR3 bases are TGTGCCATCAAGGAGGGGGGGGAGCCCTACAATGAGCAGTTCTTC. The chain links TRBV10-3 to TRBJ2-1, with D perhaps matching TRBD2 (7 bases). V lost 7 bases and J lost 2, with 15 bases in between. Germline V CDR1 and CDR2: ENHRY, SYGVKD. The CDR3 has 15 amino acids.

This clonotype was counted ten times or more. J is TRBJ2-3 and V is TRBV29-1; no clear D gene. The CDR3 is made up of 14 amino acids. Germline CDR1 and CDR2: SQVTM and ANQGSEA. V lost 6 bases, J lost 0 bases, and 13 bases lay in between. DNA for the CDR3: TGCAGCGTCACCTTCCTCGAGAGCACAGATACGCAGTATTTT. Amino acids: CSVTFLESTDTQYF.

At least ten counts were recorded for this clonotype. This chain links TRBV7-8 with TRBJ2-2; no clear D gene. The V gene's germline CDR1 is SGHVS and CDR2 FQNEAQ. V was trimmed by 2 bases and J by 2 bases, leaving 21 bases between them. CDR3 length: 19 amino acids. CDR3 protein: CASSLQAAGRTLNTGELFF. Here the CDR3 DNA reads TGTGCCAGCAGCTTACAAGCAGCCGGGCGAACCCTTAACACCGGGGAGCTGTTTTTT.

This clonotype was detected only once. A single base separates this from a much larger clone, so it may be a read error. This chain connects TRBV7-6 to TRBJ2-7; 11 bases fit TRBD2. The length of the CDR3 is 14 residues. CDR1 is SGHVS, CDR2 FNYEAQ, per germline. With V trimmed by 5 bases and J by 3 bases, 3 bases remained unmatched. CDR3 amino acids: CASSHGTSGYEQYF. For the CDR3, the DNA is TGTGCCAGCAGCCACGGGACTAGCGGCTACGAGCAGTACTTC.

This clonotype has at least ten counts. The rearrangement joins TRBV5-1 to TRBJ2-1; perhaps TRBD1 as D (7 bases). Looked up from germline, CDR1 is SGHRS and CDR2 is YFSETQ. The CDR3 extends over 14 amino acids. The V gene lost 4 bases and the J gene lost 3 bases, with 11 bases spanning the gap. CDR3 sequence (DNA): TGCGCCAGCAGCACCCAGGGGGGCTACAATGAGCAGTTCTTC. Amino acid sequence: CASSTQGGYNEQFF.

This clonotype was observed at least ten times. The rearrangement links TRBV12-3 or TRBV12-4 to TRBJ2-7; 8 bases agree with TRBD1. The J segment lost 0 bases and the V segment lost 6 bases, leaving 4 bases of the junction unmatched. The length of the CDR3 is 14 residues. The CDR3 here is CASRRTGLSYEQYF. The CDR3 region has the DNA TGTGCCAGCAGGAGGACAGGGCTCTCCTACGAGCAGTACTTC.

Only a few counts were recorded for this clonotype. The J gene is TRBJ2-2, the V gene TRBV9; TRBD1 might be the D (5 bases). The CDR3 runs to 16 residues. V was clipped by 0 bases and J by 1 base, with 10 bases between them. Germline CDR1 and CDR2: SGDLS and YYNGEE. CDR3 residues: CASSVAAGLNTGELFF. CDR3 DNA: TGTGCCAGCAGCGTAGCTGCAGGGCTGAACACCGGGGAGCTGTTTTTT.

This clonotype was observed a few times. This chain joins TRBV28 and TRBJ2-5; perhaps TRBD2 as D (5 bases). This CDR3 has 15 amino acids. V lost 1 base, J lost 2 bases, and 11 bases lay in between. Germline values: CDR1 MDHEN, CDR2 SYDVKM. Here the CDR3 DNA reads TGTGCCAGCAGTTTATCGGGGATTACTCAAGAGACCCAGTACTTC. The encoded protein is CASSLSGITQETQYF.

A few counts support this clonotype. CDR3 bases: TGTGCCAGCAGCTTAGGGTACGACAATGAGCAGTTCTTC. Translation: CASSLGYDNEQFF. The genes are TRBV11-2 and TRBJ2-1; D remains unclear. V lost 1 base and J lost 5, with 6 bases in between. The length of the CDR3 is 13 residues. CDR1 and CDR2 (germline): SGHAT, FQNNGV.

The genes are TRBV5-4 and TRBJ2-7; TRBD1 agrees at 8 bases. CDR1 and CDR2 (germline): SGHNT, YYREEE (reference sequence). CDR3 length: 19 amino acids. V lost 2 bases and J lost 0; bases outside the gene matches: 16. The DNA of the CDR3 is TGTGCCAGCAGCTTTTTACGAGAGCGACAGGGGCGACTCTCCTACGAGCAGTACTTC. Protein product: CASSFLRERQGRLSYEQYF.

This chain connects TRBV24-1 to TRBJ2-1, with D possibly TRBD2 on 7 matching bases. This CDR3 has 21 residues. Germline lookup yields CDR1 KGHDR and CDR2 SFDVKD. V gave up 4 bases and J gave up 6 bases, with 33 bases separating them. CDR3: CATSDFSPPGAGESRGNEQFF. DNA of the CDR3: TGTGCCACCAGTGACTTCTCCCCCCCGGGGGCGGGAGAGAGTCGGGGCAATGAGCAGTTCTTC.

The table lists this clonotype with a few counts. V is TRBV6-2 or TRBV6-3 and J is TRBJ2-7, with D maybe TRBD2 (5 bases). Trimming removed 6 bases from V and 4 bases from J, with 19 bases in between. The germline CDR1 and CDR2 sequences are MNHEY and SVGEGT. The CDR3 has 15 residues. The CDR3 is CASRELDQLLYEQYF. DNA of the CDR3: TGTGCCAGCAGGGAACTAGATCAGCTTCTTTACGAGCAGTACTTC.

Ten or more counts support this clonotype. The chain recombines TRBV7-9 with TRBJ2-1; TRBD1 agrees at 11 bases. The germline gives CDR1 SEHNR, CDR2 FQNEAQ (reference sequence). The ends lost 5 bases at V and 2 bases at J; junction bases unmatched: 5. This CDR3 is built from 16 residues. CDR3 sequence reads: CASSIPGQGAYNEQFF. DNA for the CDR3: TGTGCCAGCAGCATTCCGGGACAGGGGGCCTACAATGAGCAGTTCTTC.

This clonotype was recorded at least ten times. As DNA, the CDR3 is TGTGCCAGCAGTTACACCCTAGCGCCAGATACGCAGTATTTT. Residues: CASSYTLAPDTQYF. The chain has TRBV6-5 and TRBJ2-3, with a possible D match to TRBD2 (6 bases). CDR1 and CDR2 (germline): MNHEY, SVGAGI. CDR3 length: 14 amino acids. The germline V and J ends were trimmed by 2 bases and 4 bases, with 10 bases remaining between them.

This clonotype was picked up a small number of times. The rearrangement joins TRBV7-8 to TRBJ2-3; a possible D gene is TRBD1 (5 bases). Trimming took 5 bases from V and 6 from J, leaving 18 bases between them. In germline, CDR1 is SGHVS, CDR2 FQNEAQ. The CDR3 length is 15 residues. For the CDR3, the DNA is TGTGCCAGCAGCGTTCAGGGATTCGCGTTCGATACGCAGTATTTT. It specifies CASSVQGFAFDTQYF.

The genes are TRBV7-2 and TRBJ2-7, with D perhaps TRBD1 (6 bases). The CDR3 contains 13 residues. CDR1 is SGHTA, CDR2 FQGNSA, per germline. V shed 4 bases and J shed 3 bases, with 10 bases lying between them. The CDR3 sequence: CASSYQDSYEQYF. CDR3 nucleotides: TGTGCCAGCAGCTACCAGGACAGCTACGAGCAGTACTTC. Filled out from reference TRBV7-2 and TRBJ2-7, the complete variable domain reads GAGVSQSPSNKVTEKGKDVELRCDPISGHTALYWYRQSLGQGLEFLIYFQGNSAPDKSGLPSDRFSAERTGGSVSTLTIQRTQQEDSAVYLCASSYQDSYEQYFGPGTRLTVT.

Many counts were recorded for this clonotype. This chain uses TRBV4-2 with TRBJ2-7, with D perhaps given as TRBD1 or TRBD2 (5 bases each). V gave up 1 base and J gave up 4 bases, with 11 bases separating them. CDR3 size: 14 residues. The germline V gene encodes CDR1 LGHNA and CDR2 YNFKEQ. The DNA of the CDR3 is TGTGCCAGCAGCCAAGGGTGGGGGAAGTACGAGCAGTACTTC. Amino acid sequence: CASSQGWGKYEQYF.